This TCR beta chain was sequenced for a study of cytomegalovirus exposure and HLA in healthy donors. V dropped 1 base and J dropped 5 bases, with 9 bases sitting between them. CDR3 length equals 13 residues. CDR1 LGHNA and CDR2 YNFKEQ come from the germline V gene. This clone has a handful of counts. What it binds is not known. Amplification used 60 Vbeta primers and 13 Jbeta primers. Using immunoSEQ multiplex PCR, the repertoire was profiled, and TCRdb retains in-frame clones only, with some absent. The data show approximately 120,000 clones, 80% to 90% seen once. Study-level findings and limits: Later analysis identified around 15,000 TCR beta sequences associated with HLA alleles, using a false discovery rate threshold of 0.05.

This sequence was found in a young woman in good health and CMV-seronegative. This rearrangement joins TRBV4-2 to TRBJ2-7; D gene ambiguous. Input material: PBMCs. CDR3 in DNA: TGTGCCAGCAGCCAAGTGCCGGGTGACGAGCAGTACTTC. Translated: CASSQVPGDEQYF.